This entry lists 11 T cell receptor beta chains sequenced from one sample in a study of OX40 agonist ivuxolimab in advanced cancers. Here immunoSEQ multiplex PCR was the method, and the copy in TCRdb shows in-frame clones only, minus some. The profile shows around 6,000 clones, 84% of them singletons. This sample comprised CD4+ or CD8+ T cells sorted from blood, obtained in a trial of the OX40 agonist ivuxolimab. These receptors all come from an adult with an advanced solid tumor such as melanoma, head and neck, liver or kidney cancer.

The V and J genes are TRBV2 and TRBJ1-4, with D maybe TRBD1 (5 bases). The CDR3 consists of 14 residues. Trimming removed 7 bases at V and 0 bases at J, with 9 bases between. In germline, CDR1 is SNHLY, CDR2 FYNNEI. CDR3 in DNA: TGTGCCAGCACGGACATTGCAACTAATGAAAAACTGTTTTTT. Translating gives CASTDIATNEKLFF.

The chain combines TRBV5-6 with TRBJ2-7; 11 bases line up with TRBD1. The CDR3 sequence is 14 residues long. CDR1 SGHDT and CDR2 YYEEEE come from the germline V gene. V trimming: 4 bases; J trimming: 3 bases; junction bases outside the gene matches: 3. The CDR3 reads CASSEGQGVYEQYF. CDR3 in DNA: TGTGCCAGCAGCGAGGGACAGGGGGTCTACGAGCAGTACTTC.

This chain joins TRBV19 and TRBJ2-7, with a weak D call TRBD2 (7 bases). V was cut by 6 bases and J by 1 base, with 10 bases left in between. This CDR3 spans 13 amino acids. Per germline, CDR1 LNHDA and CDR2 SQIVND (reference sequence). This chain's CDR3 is CASRGGASYEQYF. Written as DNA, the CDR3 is TGTGCCAGTAGAGGGGGGGCATCCTACGAGCAGTACTTC.

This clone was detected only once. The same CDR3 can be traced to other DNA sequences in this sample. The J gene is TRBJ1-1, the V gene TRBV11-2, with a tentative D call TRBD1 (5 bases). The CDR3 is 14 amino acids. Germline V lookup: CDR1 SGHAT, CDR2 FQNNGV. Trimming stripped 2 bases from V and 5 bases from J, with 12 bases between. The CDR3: CASSLSTRGTEAFF. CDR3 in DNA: TGTGCCAGCAGCTTATCGACAAGGGGAACTGAAGCTTTCTTT.

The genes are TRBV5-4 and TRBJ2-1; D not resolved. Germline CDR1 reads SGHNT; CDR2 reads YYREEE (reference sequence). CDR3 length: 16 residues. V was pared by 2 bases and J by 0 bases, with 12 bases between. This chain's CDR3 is CASSFETESSYNEQFF. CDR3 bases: TGTGCCAGCAGCTTTGAAACGGAAAGCTCCTACAATGAGCAGTTCTTC.

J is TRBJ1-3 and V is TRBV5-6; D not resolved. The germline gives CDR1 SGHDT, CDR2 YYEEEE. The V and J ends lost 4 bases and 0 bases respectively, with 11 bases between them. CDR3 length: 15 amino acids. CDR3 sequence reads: CASSRGLSSGNTIYF. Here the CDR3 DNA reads TGTGCCAGCAGCCGAGGTTTGAGCTCTGGAAACACCATATATTTT.

The CDR3 DNA reads as TGTGCCAGCAGCCATGAGAATCAGCCCCAGCATTTT. As protein: CASSHENQPQHF. The genes are TRBV7-9 and TRBJ1-5; D not resolved. The CDR3 runs to 12 residues. Germline CDR1 and CDR2: SEHNR and FQNEAQ (reference sequence). V lost 5 bases and J lost 4, with 6 bases in between.

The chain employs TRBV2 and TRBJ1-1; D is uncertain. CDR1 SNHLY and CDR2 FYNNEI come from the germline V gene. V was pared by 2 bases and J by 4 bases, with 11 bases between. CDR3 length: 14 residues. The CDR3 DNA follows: TGTGCCAGCAGTGAACGAGGGCCAGGCACTGAAGCTTTCTTT. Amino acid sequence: CASSERGPGTEAFF.

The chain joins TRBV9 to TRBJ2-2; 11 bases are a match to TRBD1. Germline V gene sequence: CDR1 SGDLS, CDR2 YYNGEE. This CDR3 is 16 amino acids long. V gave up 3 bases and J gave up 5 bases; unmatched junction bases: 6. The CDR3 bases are TGTGCCAGCAGCGCCGGACAGGGGGCCAGGACCGGGGAGCTGTTTTTT. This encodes CASSAGQGARTGELFF.

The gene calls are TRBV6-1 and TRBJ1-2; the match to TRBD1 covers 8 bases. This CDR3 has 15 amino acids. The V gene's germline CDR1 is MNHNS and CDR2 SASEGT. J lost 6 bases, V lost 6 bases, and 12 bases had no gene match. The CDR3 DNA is TGTGCCAGCAGGGACTGGGACAGGAAGTCGAATGGCTACACCTTC. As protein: CASRDWDRKSNGYTF.

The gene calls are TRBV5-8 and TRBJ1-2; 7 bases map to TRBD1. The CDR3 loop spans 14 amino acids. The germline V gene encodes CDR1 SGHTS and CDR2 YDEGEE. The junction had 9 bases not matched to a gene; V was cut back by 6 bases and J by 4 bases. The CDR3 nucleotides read TGTGCCAGCATCGTTGGGGGACAGCGCTATGGCTACACCTTC. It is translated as CASIVGGQRYGYTF.